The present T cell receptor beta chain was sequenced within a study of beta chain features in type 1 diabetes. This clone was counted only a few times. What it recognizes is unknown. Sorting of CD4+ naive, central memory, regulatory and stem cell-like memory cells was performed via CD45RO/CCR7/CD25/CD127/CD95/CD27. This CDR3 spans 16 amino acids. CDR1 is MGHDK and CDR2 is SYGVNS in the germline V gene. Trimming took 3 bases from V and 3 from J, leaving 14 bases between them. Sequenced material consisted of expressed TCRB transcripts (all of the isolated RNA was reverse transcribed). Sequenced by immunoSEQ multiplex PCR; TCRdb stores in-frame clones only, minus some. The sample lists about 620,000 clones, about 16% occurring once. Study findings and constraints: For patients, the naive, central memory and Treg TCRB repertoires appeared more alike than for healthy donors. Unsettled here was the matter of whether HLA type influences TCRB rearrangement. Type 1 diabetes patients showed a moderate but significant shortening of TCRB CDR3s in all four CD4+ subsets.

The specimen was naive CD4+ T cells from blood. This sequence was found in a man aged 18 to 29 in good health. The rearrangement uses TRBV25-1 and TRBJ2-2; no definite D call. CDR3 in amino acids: CASSDYRQFDTGELFF. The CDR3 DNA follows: TGTGCCAGCAGTGATTATCGGCAGTTTGACACCGGGGAGCTGTTTTTT.